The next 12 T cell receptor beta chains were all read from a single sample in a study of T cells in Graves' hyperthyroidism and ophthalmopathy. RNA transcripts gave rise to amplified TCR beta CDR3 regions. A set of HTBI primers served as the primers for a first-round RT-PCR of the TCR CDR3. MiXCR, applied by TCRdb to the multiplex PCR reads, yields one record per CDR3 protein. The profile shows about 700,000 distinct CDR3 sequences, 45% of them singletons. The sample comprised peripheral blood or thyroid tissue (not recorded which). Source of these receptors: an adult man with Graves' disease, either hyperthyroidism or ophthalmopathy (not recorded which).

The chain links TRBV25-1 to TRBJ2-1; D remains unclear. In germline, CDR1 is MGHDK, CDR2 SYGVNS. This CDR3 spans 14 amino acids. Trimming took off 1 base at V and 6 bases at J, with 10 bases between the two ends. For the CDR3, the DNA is TGTGCCAGCAGTGAATCCGGGCTTAGCAATGAGCAGTTCTTC. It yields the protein CASSESGLSNEQFF.

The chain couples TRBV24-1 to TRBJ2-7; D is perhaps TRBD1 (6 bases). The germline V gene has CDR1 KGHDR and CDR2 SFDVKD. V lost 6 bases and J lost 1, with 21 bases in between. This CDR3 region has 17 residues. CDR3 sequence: CATSRNRVGLWSYEQYF. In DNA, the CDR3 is TGTGCCACCAGTCGTAACAGGGTAGGGTTGTGGTCCTACGAGCAGTACTTC.

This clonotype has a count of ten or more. The DNA of the CDR3 is TGCAGTGCTAAGCCGGGACTAGTTATTGAGACCCAGTACTTC. Encoded protein: CSAKPGLVIETQYF. This chain joins TRBV20-1 and TRBJ2-5; TRBD2 agrees at 8 bases. The CDR3 sequence is 14 residues long. Germline CDR1 is DFQATT and CDR2 is SNEGSKA (reference sequence). The V and J ends lost 4 bases and 5 bases, in that order; junction bases with no gene match: 9.

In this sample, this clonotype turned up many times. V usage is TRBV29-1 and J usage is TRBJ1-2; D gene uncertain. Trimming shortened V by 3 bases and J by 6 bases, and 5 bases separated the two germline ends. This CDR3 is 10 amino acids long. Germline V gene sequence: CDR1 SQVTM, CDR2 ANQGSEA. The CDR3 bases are TGCAGCGTTGACGGGGATGGCTACACCTTC. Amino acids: CSVDGDGYTF. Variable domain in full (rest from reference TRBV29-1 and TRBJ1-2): SAVISQKPSRDICQRGTSLTIQCQVDSQVTMMFWYRQQPGQSLTLIATANQGSEATYESGFVIDKFPISRPNLTFSTLTVSNMSPEDSSIYLCSVDGDGYTFGSGTRLTVV.

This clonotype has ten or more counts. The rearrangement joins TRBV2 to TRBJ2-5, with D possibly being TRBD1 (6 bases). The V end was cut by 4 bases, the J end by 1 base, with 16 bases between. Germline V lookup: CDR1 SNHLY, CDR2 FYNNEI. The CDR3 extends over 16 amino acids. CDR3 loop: CASSGGAGAFQETQYF. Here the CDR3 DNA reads TGTGCCAGCAGTGGGGGCGCAGGGGCCTTCCAAGAGACCCAGTACTTC.

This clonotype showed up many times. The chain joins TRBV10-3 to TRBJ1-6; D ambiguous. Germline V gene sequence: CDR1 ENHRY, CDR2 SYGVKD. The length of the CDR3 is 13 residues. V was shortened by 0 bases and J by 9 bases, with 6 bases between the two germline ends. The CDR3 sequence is CAISESDASPLHF. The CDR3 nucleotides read TGTGCCATCAGTGAGTCAGACGCTTCACCCCTCCACTTT.

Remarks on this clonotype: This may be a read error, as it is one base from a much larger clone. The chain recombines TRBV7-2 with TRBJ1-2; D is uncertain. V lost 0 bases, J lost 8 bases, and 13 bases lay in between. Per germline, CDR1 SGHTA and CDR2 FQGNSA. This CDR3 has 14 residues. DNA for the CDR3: TGTGCCAGCAGCTTAGCAGGGAGGGTTCAAGGCTACACCTTC. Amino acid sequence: CASSLAGRVQGYTF.

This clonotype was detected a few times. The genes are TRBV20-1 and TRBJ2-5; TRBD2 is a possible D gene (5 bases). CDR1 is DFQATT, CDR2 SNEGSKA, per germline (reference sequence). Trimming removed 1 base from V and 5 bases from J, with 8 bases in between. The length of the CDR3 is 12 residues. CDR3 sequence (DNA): TGCAGTGCTAGAGCCGGGGTTGAGACCCAGTACTTC. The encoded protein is CSARAGVETQYF.

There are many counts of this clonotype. The CDR3 spells CASSQDLGDGYTF. The CDR3 bases are TGTGCCAGCAGCCAAGATCTGGGGGATGGCTACACCTTC. The chain is built from TRBV14 and TRBJ1-2; the D gene is possibly TRBD1 (5 bases). Germline assignment: CDR1 SGHDN and CDR2 FVKESK. With 0 bases removed from V and 6 bases from J, the gap between germline ends came to 8 bases. The CDR3 sequence is 13 residues long.

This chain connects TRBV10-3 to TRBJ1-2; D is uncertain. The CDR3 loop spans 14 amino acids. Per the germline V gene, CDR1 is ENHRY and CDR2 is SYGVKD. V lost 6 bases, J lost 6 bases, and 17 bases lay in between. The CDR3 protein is CAIRETPLGDGYTF. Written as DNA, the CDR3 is TGTGCCATCAGGGAGACACCTCTCGGGGATGGCTACACCTTC.

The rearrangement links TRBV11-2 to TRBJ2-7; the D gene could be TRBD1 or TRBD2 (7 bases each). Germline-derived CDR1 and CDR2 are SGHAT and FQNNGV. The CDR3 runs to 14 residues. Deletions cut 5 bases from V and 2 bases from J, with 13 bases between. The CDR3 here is CASSQAGTAYEQYF. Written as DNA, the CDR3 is TGTGCCAGCAGCCAAGCGGGGACAGCCTACGAGCAGTACTTC.

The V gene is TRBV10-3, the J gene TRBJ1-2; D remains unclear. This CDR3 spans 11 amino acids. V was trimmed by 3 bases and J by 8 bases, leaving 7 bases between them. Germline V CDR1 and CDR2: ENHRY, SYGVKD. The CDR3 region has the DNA TGTGCCATCAGTGATCTGGCCGGCTACACCTTC. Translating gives CAISDLAGYTF.